In this sample, the clone carrying this TCR beta chain turned up a few times. Its antigen remains unidentified. This sample is drawn from a study of beta chain features in type 1 diabetes. General study points: In cDNA sequencing, cells with high TCR expression could be over-represented. Whether HLA type influences TCRB rearrangement remained unresolved here. Among all four CD4+ subsets, Type 1 diabetes patients had TCRB CDR3s that were moderately but significantly shorter.

About 110 mL of blood, on average, came from one heparinised draw per donor. V gave up 2 bases and J gave up 2 bases; unmatched junction bases: 3. CDR3 length: 15 amino acids. The germline V gene encodes CDR1 SGHRS and CDR2 YFSETQ. Isolated RNA was reverse transcribed in full, so expressed TCRB transcripts were sequenced. Libraries were prepared by immunoSEQ multiplex PCR; TCRdb keeps only in-frame clonotypes and omits some of them. The sample includes around 300,000 clones, 15% of them seen just once. This receptor was taken from a young man with type 1 diabetes. The sample comprised naive CD4+ T cells from blood. The rearrangement joins TRBV5-1 to TRBJ2-3; 9 bases line up with TRBD2. The CDR3 reads CASSFVAGDTDTQYF. CDR3 coding DNA: TGCGCCAGCAGCTTCGTAGCGGGGGACACAGATACGCAGTATTTT.